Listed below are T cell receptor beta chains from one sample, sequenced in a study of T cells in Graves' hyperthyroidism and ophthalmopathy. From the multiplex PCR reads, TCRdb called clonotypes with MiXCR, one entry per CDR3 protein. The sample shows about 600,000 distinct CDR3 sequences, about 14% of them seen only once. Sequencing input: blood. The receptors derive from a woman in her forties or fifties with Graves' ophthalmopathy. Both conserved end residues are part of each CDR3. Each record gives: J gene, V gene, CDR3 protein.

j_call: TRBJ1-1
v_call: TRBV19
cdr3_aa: CASSIGQRGLGAFF

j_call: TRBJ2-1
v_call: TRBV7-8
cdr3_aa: CASSSSRSNEQFF

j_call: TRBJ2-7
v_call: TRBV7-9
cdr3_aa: CASSLETAYYEQYF

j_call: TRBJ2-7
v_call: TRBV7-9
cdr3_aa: CASSFGGTPTYEQYF

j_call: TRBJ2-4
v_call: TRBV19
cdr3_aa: CASSITGSASGRATAKNIQYF

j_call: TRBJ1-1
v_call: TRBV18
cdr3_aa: CASSLGRTGRYTEAFF

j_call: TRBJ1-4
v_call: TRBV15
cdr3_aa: CATSRVLSFNEKLFF

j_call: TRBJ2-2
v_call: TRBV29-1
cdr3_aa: CSVAPEFFSGELFF

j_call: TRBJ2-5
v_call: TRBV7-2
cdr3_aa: CASSYDSGIQETQYF

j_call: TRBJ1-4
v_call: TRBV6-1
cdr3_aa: CASSVPTGGHEKLFF

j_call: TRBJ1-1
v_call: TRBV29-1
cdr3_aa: CSVPGLANTEAFF

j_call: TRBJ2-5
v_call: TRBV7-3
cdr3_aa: CASSSGTRSVETQYF

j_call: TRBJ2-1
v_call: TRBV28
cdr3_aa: CASSRDRRDNEQFF

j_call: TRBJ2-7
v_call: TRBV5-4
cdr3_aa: CASSPGRDLREQYF

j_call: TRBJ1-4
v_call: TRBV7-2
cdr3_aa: CASSPLAGPFAEKLFF

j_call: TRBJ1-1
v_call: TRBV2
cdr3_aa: CATQGPNTEAFF

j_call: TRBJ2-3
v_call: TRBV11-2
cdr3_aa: CASSPPGTSGMTDTQYF

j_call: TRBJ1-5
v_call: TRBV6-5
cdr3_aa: CASSSTGGTQPQHF

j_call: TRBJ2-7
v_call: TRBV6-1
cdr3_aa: CTSSGTAGEQYF

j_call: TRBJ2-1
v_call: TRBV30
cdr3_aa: CACTPSLSYNEQFF

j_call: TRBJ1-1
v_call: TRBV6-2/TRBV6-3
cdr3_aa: CASILGGSIREAFF

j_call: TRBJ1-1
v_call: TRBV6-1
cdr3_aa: CASSATGKEAFF

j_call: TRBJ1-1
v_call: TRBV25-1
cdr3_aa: CASSALATEAFF

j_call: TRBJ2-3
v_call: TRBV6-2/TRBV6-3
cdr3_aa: CASSYFNILRDTQYF

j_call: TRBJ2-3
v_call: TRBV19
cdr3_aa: CASSKTGSLYTDTQYF

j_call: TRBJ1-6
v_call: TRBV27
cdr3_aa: CASREANSPLHF

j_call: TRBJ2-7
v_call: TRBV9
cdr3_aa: CASSEGLADSYEQYF

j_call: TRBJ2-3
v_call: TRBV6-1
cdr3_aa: CASTPGRIFTDTQYF

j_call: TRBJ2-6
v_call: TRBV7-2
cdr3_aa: CASSLVHGANVLTF

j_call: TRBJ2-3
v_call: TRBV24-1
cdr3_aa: CATSRLSTDTQYF

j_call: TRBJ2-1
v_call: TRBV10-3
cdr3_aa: CAISEPRQRLPYPNNNEQFF

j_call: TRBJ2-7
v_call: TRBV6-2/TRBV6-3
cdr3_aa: CASSFGTVGTYEQYF

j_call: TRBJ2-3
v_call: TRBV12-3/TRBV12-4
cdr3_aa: CASSGWTSGTPEADTQYF

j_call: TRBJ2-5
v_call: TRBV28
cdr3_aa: CASSSPLAGVETQYF

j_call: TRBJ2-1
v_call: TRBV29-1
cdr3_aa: CSVPGGGGRSYNEQFF

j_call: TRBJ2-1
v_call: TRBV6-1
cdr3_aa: CASRYKAGLEGSEQFF

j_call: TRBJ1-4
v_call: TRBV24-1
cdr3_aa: CATSDSRGGGEKLFF

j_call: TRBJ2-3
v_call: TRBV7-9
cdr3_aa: CASSLAVQGDTQYF

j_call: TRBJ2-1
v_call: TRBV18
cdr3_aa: CASSPLGGRSSYNEQFF

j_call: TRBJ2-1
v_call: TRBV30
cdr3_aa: CAWSVLDEQFF

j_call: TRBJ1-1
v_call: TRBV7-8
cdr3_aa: CASSFQGMNTEAFF

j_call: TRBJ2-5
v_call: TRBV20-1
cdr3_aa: CSALTSGGAETQYF

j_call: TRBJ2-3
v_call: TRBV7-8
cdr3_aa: CASSPAGLAGLTDTQYF

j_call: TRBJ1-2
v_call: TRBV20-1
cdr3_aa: CSARTDPGGSGYTF

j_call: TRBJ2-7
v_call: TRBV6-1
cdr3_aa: CASSYLNGGPVEQYF

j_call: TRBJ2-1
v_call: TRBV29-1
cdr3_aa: CSVEAGTNDNEQFF

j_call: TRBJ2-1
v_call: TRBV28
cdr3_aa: CASSSAGTGVYNEQFF

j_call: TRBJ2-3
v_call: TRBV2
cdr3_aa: CASSREGGDTQYF

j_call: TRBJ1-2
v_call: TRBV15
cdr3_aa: CATSRGRLNNGYTF

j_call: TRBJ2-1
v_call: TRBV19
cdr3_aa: CASSMGDNEQFF

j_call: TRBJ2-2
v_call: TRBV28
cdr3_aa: CASSSRTGPIPRDTGELFF

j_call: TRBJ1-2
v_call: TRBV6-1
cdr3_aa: CASSHGQGFNYGYTF

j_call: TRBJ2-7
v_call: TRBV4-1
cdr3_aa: CASSQVLLRRRPGKQYF